The clone carrying this TCR beta chain was recorded a few times. This sample is drawn from a study of cytomegalovirus exposure and HLA in healthy donors. Both 60 Vbeta primers and 13 Jbeta primers went into the PCR. Profiled with immunoSEQ multiplex PCR; TCRdb holds only in-frame clones, not every one. Of about 85,000 clones in the sample, about three quarters were seen once. J was trimmed by 8 bases and V by 4 bases; bases with no gene match: 9. The germline V gene encodes CDR1 SNHLY and CDR2 FYNNEI. The CDR3 has 16 amino acids. The sequenced material came from PBMCs. This clonotype was obtained from a boy aged 5-17 years in good health and CMV-seronegative. This chain connects TRBV2 to TRBJ2-1; 12 nucleotides match TRBD2. DNA of the CDR3: TGTGCCAGCAGTGGGGGGACTAGCGGGTTTGTGGATGAGCAGTTCTTC. This translates into CASSGGTSGFVDEQFF.